This note documents a single TCR beta chain sequence. Its specific antigen is unknown. Base quality data are lacking; no much larger clone is found one base away. This entry comes from a study of T cell repertoires in cytomegalovirus infection (dated by TCRdb to about 2019). A note on the overall study: Because public TCR beta signatures pointed to carriage of CMV infection together with the matching HLA type, the HLA type of each donor mattered for the analysis. General study outcomes and caveats: The ex vivo response was dominated by HLA-C-restricted CMV-specific TCR beta clonotypes, which also provided the single most frequent clonotype in two of eight donors. In both this cohort and an independent roughly 360-donor cohort, the cumulative frequency of public TCR beta family members distinguished carriers of CMV infection plus the relevant HLA type.

CDR3 length: 13 amino acids, cysteine to phenylalanine. Kept here is only the CDR3 DNA, which spans 39 bases and is read in frame from base 1. V lost 6 bases and J lost 2 bases; the stretch between them is 11 bases long. The germline V gene gives CDR1 as MDHEN and CDR2 as SYDVKM. The data were produced on an Illumina HiSeq 1500. TCRdb took the public reads, trimmed them with fastp at Q25, ran MiXCR for clone calling and kept in-frame beta chains. Each CDR3 protein gets just one entry, which takes the most common genes and DNA from the rows behind it. The sample data list fewer than 400,000 distinct CDR3 sequences, and about a sixth of these were observed just once. The leading ten clones occupy 8.7% of the sample.

The sequencing sample was made of PBMCs. The TCR originated in a human donor in good health (CMV status not recorded). Some clones in this sample may be carry-over from other donors' samples. The V and J genes are TRBV28 and TRBJ2-7; the D gene is perhaps TRBD1, on 5 matching bases. The CDR3 reads as follows: CASRSQVTYEQYF. The DNA sequence follows: TGTGCCAGCAGGTCACAGGTGACCTACGAGCAGTACTTC.